These T cell receptor beta chains were read from a single sample in a study of shared clonotypes between healthy human individuals. The data were produced by immunoSEQ multiplex PCR, yet TCRdb's version contains in-frame clones alone and is incomplete. The top ten clones hold about 0.13% of a sample with millions of clones, roughly 92% of them seen once. Sequencing used naive CD4+ T cells sorted from blood. The receptors were gathered from a man younger than 35 in good health. CDR3s include the opening cysteine and the closing phenylalanine or tryptophan. A D gene is named only where the DNA matches it firmly.

j_call	cdr3_length	v_call	d_call	cdr3_aa	cdr3_nt
TRBJ1-6	14	TRBV5-1	TRBD1	CASSLGQSASPLHF	TGCGCCAGCAGTTTGGGACAGTCTGCCTCACCCCTCCACTTT
TRBJ2-5	13	TRBV7-2	TRBD2	CASRLAGQETQYF	TGTGCCAGCAGACTAGCGGGGCAAGAGACCCAGTACTTC
TRBJ2-7	16	TRBV15	TRBD1	CATSRAGTGGLREQYF	TGTGCCACCAGCAGAGCCGGGACAGGGGGCTTGCGTGAGCAGTACTTC
TRBJ2-1	12	TRBV30	NA	CAWRKSGSEQFF	TGTGCCTGGAGAAAATCCGGTAGTGAGCAGTTCTTC
TRBJ1-4	14	TRBV9	NA	CASSVGRGNEKLFF	TGTGCCAGCAGCGTAGGAAGGGGTAATGAAAAACTGTTTTTT
TRBJ2-7	13	TRBV10-2	TRBD1	CASSESAGGEEYF	TGCGCCAGCAGTGAGTCTGCAGGGGGAGAGGAGTACTTC
TRBJ2-5	14	TRBV5-1	TRBD1	CASSSGDRADQPNF	TGCGCCAGCAGTTCCGGTGACAGGGCCGATCAACCGAACTTC
TRBJ2-7	10	TRBV20-1	NA	CSATLEKQYF	TGCAGTGCTACTCTGGAGAAGCAGTACTTC
TRBJ2-4	14	TRBV7-9	NA	CASSLEVRQDIQYF	TGTGCCAGCAGCTTAGAGGTGAGACAGGACATTCAGTACTTC
TRBJ1-2	14	TRBV9	NA	CASSAGTPSSGYTF	TGTGCCAGCAGCGCCGGGACACCTTCTAGTGGCTACACCTTC
TRBJ2-3	16	TRBV7-9	TRBD1	CASSFTGAGSTDTQYF	TGTGCCAGCAGCTTTACAGGGGCAGGTAGCACAGATACGCAGTATTTT
TRBJ2-7	14	TRBV27	NA	CASSYLDSSYEQYF	TGTGCCAGCAGTTACCTCGACAGTTCCTACGAGCAGTACTTC
TRBJ2-2	16	TRBV7-2	NA	CASRVGQGPGTGELFF	TGTGCCAGCAGGGTAGGGCAGGGTCCGGGAACCGGGGAGCTGTTTTTT
TRBJ1-6	14	TRBV5-4	NA	CASSLQLGDSPLHF	TGTGCCAGCAGCTTGCAATTGGGAGATTCACCCCTCCACTTT
TRBJ1-2	13	TRBV5-4	NA	CASSQDRTYGYTF	TGTGCCAGCAGCCAAGACAGGACCTATGGCTACACCTTC
TRBJ2-4	13	TRBV30	NA	CAWSENSLNIQYF	TGTGCCTGGAGTGAGAACTCCCTAAACATTCAGTACTTC
TRBJ2-7	14	TRBV27	TRBD2	CASSTGLAAGEQYF	TGTGCCAGCAGTACGGGACTAGCCGCCGGCGAGCAGTACTTC
TRBJ2-7	14	TRBV5-1	TRBD2	CASRSPGLAGEQYF	TGCGCCAGCAGAAGCCCGGGACTAGCGGGGGAGCAGTACTTC
TRBJ2-4	16	TRBV6-1	NA	CASSEEHRVGKNIQYF	TGTGCCAGCAGTGAAGAGCACAGGGTAGGCAAAAACATTCAGTACTTC
TRBJ1-1	13	TRBV19	NA	CASSIGQNTEAFF	TGTGCCAGTAGTATAGGGCAGAACACTGAAGCTTTCTTT
TRBJ2-3	18	TRBV19	TRBD2	CASRDGTSGGRDTDTQYF	TGTGCCAGTAGGGATGGGACTAGCGGGGGGCGGGACACAGATACGCAGTATTTT